This note documents a single T cell receptor beta chain sequence. The sample originates from a study of blood T cell repertoires in COVID-19. Study overall: Sites in the United States, Italy and Spain provided acute and convalescent COVID-19 samples.

Only in-frame clones appear in the TCRdb table, and some are missing; sequencing was by immunoSEQ multiplex PCR. Here the sample spans roughly 80,000 clones, about four fifths being singletons. This CDR3 spans 14 amino acids. Germline V gene lookup returns CDR1 MNHNS and CDR2 SASEGT. After removal of 3 bases from V and 5 bases from J, the junction contained 7 bases not matched to a gene. Input material: peripheral blood. This TCR came from a man between 50 and 59 years old with acute or convalescent COVID-19. The chain carries TRBV6-1 and TRBJ2-7; TRBD1 agrees at 7 bases. The CDR3: CASSEGQSKHEQYF. DNA of the CDR3: TGTGCCAGCAGTGAGGGACAGTCGAAGCACGAGCAGTACTTC.